One and the same sample provided the 17 T cell receptor beta chains below, sequenced in a study of low-dose radiotherapy and immunotherapy resistance in tumors. Both TCRalpha and TCRbeta chains were reverse transcribed with V-gene-specific primers. TCRs were amplified for roughly 20 PCR cycles with a constant-region primer and V-primer adapter. One entry per CDR3 protein results from TCRdb running MiXCR on the reads. The sample carries approximately 45,000 distinct CDR3 sequences, about 25% recorded once. Described time point: after trial treatment. Treatment indicated: LDRT plus nivolumab, ipilimumab, low-dose cyclophosphamide and aspirin (RACIN trial). Sequences were derived from PBMCs, sampled after low-dose radiotherapy plus immunotherapy. These receptors were obtained from a male donor with prostate cancer.

J is TRBJ2-5 and V is TRBV6-1, with 13 nucleotides matching TRBD2. From germline, CDR1 is MNHNS and CDR2 SASEGT. The CDR3 spans 15 residues. V was clipped by 5 bases and J by 4 bases; unmatched bases: 4. CDR3 in DNA: TGTGCCAGCAGTTCACTAGCGGGAGGGCGAGAGACCCAGTACTTC. This gives the protein CASSSLAGGRETQYF.

In this sample, this clonotype turned up many times. CDR3 bases: TGTGCCTGGAGCCCGAGGGGGGCAGGGAAGTCCTACGAGCAGTACTTC. Translating gives CAWSPRGAGKSYEQYF. The genes are TRBV30 and TRBJ2-7; D possibly uses TRBD1 or TRBD2 (6 bases each). The CDR3 length is 16 residues. The V gene lost 3 bases and the J gene lost 1 base, with 19 bases spanning the gap. Germline CDR1 and CDR2: GTSNPN and SVGIG (reference sequence).

The chain uses TRBV7-2 and TRBJ1-1, with 7 bases aligning to TRBD1. This CDR3 contains 16 residues. Losses at the gene ends were 4 bases for V and 4 bases for J; bases not matched to a gene: 12. Germline-derived CDR1 and CDR2 are SGHTA and FQGNSA. The CDR3 DNA follows: TGTGCCAGCAGCTCATCTCCTGGACAGGTGGCCACTGAAGCTTTCTTT. This sequence encodes CASSSSPGQVATEAFF.

In the case of this clonotype: A far larger clone lies a single base away; this is likely a read error. The chain combines TRBV6-6 with TRBJ2-7; 13 nucleotides align to TRBD2. Germline CDR1 and CDR2: MNHNY and SVGAGI (reference sequence). V trimming: 6 bases; J trimming: 7 bases; junction bases outside the gene matches: 12. CDR3 length: 16 amino acids. The CDR3 reads CASSLSGTSGDNEQYF. The CDR3 DNA reads as TGTGCCAGCAGCCTATCCGGGACTAGCGGGGACAATGAGCAGTACTTC.

The chain carries TRBV6-2 or TRBV6-3 and TRBJ2-4; TRBD2 might be the D (6 bases). CDR3 length: 14 amino acids. Trimming removed 6 bases at V and 3 bases at J, with 12 bases between. CDR1 and CDR2 (germline): MNHEY, SVGEGT. In DNA, the CDR3 is TGTGCCAGCAGATCCCCGGGGGACAAAAACATTCAGTACTTC. Translation: CASRSPGDKNIQYF.

A word on this clonotype: This probably arose from a read error, given a far larger clone one base away. The CDR3 carries no conserved terminal phenylalanine or tryptophan, so it likely arises from a read error. The genes are TRBV7-8 and TRBJ2-1; the match to TRBD2 covers 9 bases. Germline-derived CDR1 and CDR2 are SGHVS and FQNEAQ. The CDR3 is 14 residues long. CDR3 residues: CASSLAGAYNEQFL. The CDR3 DNA sequence: TGTGCCAGCAGTTTAGCGGGGGCCTACAATGAGCAGTTCCTC.

This clonotype was seen at least ten times. This sequence joins TRBV5-1 and TRBJ2-3; D is unclear. The germline V gene has CDR1 SGHRS and CDR2 YFSETQ. The ends were cut back, 0 bases at V and 2 bases at J, with 10 bases in the middle. CDR3 length equals 15 residues. The DNA of the CDR3 is TGCGCCAGCAGCTTGGCCGACGGCCCCACAGATACGCAGTATTTT. Encoded protein: CASSLADGPTDTQYF.

This clonotype was observed many times. The chain recombines TRBV20-1 with TRBJ1-1; possible D gene TRBD1, 5 bases. This CDR3 region has 14 residues. The germline V and J ends were trimmed by 1 base and 2 bases, with 11 bases remaining between them. Per the germline V gene, CDR1 is DFQATT and CDR2 is SNEGSKA (reference sequence). The CDR3 here is CSARGLTVNTEAFF. Written as DNA, the CDR3 is TGCAGTGCTAGAGGCTTGACAGTAAACACTGAAGCTTTCTTT.

This clonotype was seen many times. This sequence joins TRBV15 and TRBJ1-1; D is undetermined. Germline-derived CDR1 and CDR2 are LNHNV and YYDKDF (reference sequence). The CDR3 length is 11 residues. V lost 3 bases to trimming and J lost 1 base, with 0 bases between them. CDR3 in DNA: TGTGCCACCAGCAGGAACACTGAAGCTTTCTTT. Translating it yields CATSRNTEAFF.

This clonotype came up many times. This chain joins TRBV11-1 and TRBJ2-3, with D possibly TRBD1 on 5 matching bases. V gave up 7 bases and J gave up 9 bases, with 20 bases separating them. Germline V lookup: CDR1 SGHAT, CDR2 FQDESV (reference sequence). This CDR3 is built from 14 residues. CDR3 sequence (DNA): TGTGCCAGCAACGCCGCCGCCGGACAAAGGACGCAGTATTTT. This translates into CASNAAAGQRTQYF. The complete variable domain, with remaining parts taken from reference TRBV11-1 and TRBJ2-3, reads EAEVAQSPRYKITEKSQAVAFWCDPISGHATLYWYRQILGQGPELLVQFQDESVVDDSQLPKDRFSAERLKGVDSTLKIQPAELGDSAMYLCASNAAAGQRTQYFGPGTRLTVL.

This clonotype was seen ten or more times. The chain carries TRBV4-1 and TRBJ1-4, with 9 bases that match TRBD1. Trimming took 3 bases from V and 4 from J; bases not matched to a gene: 6. Germline V lookup: CDR1 MGHRA, CDR2 YSYEKL. This CDR3 is built from 16 residues. The chain's CDR3 is CASSQDGTGSNEKLFF. The CDR3 DNA reads as TGCGCCAGCAGCCAGGACGGGACAGGGAGTAATGAAAAACTGTTTTTT.

A word on this clonotype: Only one base separates this from a far larger clonotype, so it likely reflects a read error. V and J are TRBV4-1 and TRBJ2-7; 10 positions match TRBD2. J was trimmed by 7 bases and V by 0 bases; bases with no gene match: 12. This CDR3 region has 17 residues. In germline, CDR1 is MGHRA, CDR2 YSYEKL. The CDR3 loop reads CASSQEGASGGSDEQYF. CDR3 nucleotides: TGCGCCAGCAGCCAAGAAGGGGCTAGCGGGGGTAGCGATGAGCAGTACTTC.

This clonotype has only a few counts. The rearrangement uses TRBV6-2 or TRBV6-3 and TRBJ1-1, with D possibly being TRBD1 (5 bases). In germline, CDR1 is MNHEY, CDR2 SVGEGT. The CDR3 is 15 amino acids. V was trimmed by 0 bases and J by 4 bases, leaving 12 bases between them. This CDR3 reads CASSYSTQGGTEAFF. The CDR3, as DNA: TGTGCCAGCAGTTACTCGACCCAGGGAGGCACTGAAGCTTTCTTT.

This clonotype has a count of ten or more. The V gene is TRBV6-2 or TRBV6-3, the J gene TRBJ1-6, with 8 bases identical to TRBD1. Trimming cost V 6 bases and J 6 bases; bases outside gene matches: 4. The CDR3 is 14 amino acids. Per germline, CDR1 MNHEY and CDR2 SVGEGT. Written as DNA, the CDR3 is TGTGCCAGCAGGTGGACAGGGAGTAATTCACCCCTCCACTTT. Amino acid sequence: CASRWTGSNSPLHF.

The chain combines TRBV19 with TRBJ1-2; 7 bases are shared with TRBD1. CDR1 is LNHDA and CDR2 is SQIVND in the germline V gene (reference sequence). With 9 bases clipped from V and 6 bases from J, the junction kept 13 bases outside the gene matches. CDR3 length: 14 residues. The CDR3 spells CASISPGQRNGYTF. The CDR3 nucleotides read TGTGCCAGCATATCTCCGGGACAGCGGAATGGCTACACCTTC.

This clonotype was counted only a few times. The gene calls are TRBV7-2 and TRBJ2-1; 11 nucleotides match TRBD1. J gave up 7 bases and V 4 bases, and 6 bases lay outside the gene matches. CDR3 length: 15 residues. Germline V gene lookup returns CDR1 SGHTA and CDR2 FQGNSA. This chain's CDR3 is CASSSGTGGQNEQFF. DNA for the CDR3: TGTGCCAGCAGCTCCGGGACAGGGGGTCAAAATGAGCAGTTCTTC.

In regard to this clonotype: A read error likely explains this, since a far larger clone differs by one base. The chain has TRBV5-1 and TRBJ2-5, with D hard to call. CDR3 size: 15 residues. Trimming pared 1 base from V and 11 bases from J, leaving 21 bases between. Germline V gives CDR1 SGHRS, CDR2 YFSETQ. CDR3 region: CASSLRFAAYNEQYF. CDR3 bases: TGCGCCAGCAGCTTGAGATTTGCTGCCTACAATGAGCAGTACTTC.